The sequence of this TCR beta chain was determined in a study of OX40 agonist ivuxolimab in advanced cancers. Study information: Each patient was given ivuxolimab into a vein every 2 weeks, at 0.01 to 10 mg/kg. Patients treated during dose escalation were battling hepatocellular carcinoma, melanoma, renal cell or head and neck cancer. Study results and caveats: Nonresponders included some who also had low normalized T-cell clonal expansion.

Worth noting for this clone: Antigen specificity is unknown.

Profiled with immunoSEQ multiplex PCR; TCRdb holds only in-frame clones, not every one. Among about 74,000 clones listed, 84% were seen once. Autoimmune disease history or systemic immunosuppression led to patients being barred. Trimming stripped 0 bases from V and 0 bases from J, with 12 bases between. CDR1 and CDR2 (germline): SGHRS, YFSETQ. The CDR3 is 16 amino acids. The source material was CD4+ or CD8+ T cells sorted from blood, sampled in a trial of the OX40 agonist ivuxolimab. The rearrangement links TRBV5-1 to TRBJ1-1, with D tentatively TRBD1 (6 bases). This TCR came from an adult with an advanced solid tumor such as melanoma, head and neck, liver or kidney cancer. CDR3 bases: TGCGCCAGCAGCTTGGCTACAGGGTGGATGAACACTGAAGCTTTCTTT. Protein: CASSLATGWMNTEAFF.